This T cell receptor beta chain is drawn from a study of blood T cells in healthy people across ages. From germline, CDR1 is SGHRS and CDR2 YFSETQ. Trimming took 4 bases from V and 0 from J; bases not matched to a gene: 11. The CDR3 length is 19 residues. This clonotype has more than one count but fewer than ten. Investigators took ten milliliters of peripheral blood from every donor. A second PCR of roughly 7 to 11 cycles used a sample-barcoded 5' primer and a J-beta primer mix. One entry per CDR3 protein results from TCRdb running MiXCR on the 5' RACE reads. This table has hundreds of thousands of distinct CDR3 sequences, 55% to 70% appearing once.

This receptor was identified in a man between 25 and 39 years old in good health. The sample comprised blood. V is TRBV5-1 and J is TRBJ2-6, with 9 bases aligning to TRBD1. CDR3 protein: CASSRTGQGTLSGANVLTF. DNA of the CDR3: TGCGCCAGCAGCCGCACGGGACAGGGAACTCTCTCTGGGGCCAACGTCCTGACTTTC.